These T cell receptor beta chains were read from a single sample in a study of blood T cell repertoires in COVID-19. Here immunoSEQ multiplex PCR was the method, and the copy in TCRdb shows in-frame clones only, minus some. The top ten hold around a fifth of the sample, which has around 50,000 clones, about three quarters seen once. Source material: peripheral blood. Source of these receptors: a human donor with active or convalescent COVID-19. The donor label of this sample is uncertain. CDR3s include the opening cysteine and the closing phenylalanine or tryptophan. The order of the fields is clone size, J gene, CDR3 length, V gene, D gene, CDR3 protein, CDR3 DNA. The D gene is left open where the match is weak. Clone sizes are given selectively: once, few, many, or a class where the clone is expanded.

>NA|TRBJ2-7|14|TRBV29-1|TRBD2
CSAGTSGQWNEQYF
TGCAGCGCCGGGACTAGCGGTCAATGGAACGAGCAGTACTTC
>NA|TRBJ1-2|14|TRBV5-4|NA
CASSLDPGKDGYTF
TGTGCCAGCAGCTTGGATCCGGGGAAGGATGGCTACACCTTC
>NA|TRBJ2-7|14|TRBV5-1|NA
CASSADYGAYEQYF
TGCGCCAGCAGCGCCGATTACGGGGCCTACGAGCAGTACTTC
>NA|TRBJ1-3|17|TRBV18|NA
CASSPPGTLSSGNTIYF
TGTGCCAGCTCACCGCCGGGGACACTGAGCTCTGGAAACACCATATATTTT
>few|TRBJ1-6|16|TRBV4-1|TRBD1
CASSQEGTGFNSPLHF
TGCGCCAGCAGCCAAGAGGGGACAGGATTTAATTCACCCCTCCACTTT
>few|TRBJ1-2|16|TRBV19|NA
CASSTFQTGVNYGYTF
TGTGCCAGTAGTACCTTTCAGACAGGTGTTAACTATGGCTACACCTTC
>NA|TRBJ2-2|17|TRBV19|TRBD2
CASSIGLAGRSTGELFF
TGTGCCAGTAGTATCGGGCTAGCGGGACGTAGCACCGGGGAGCTGTTTTTT
>NA|TRBJ2-5|15|TRBV4-1|NA
CASSQGGPVGETQYF
TGCGCCAGCAGCCAAGGGGGGCCTGTCGGAGAGACCCAGTACTTC
>NA|TRBJ2-1|16|TRBV19|TRBD1
CASSPDRVWGSHEQFF
TGTGCCAGTAGTCCGGACAGGGTTTGGGGGAGCCATGAGCAGTTCTTC
>NA|TRBJ1-6|14|TRBV7-2|TRBD1
CASSFGQGGSPLHF
TGTGCCAGCAGCTTTGGACAGGGTGGTTCACCCCTCCACTTT
>NA|TRBJ2-3|15|TRBV30|TRBD2
CAWSVGSGSGDTQYF
TGTGCCTGGAGTGTAGGGAGCGGGAGTGGGGATACGCAGTATTTT
>NA|TRBJ1-2|15|TRBV11-3|TRBD1
CASSLDRQGAGGYTF
TGTGCCAGCAGCTTAGATCGACAGGGGGCTGGTGGCTACACCTTC
>NA|TRBJ2-3|15|TRBV19|TRBD2
CASSAGTSGTDTQYF
TGTGCCAGTAGCGCCGGGACTAGCGGCACAGATACGCAGTATTTT